Listed below are T cell receptor beta chains from one sample, sequenced in a study of shared clonotypes between healthy human individuals. The repertoire was sequenced with immunoSEQ multiplex PCR; TCRdb's copy has only in-frame clones and lacks some. The repertoire holds fewer than 1.4 million clones, with 75% to 85% as singletons. The sequencing input was memory CD4+ T cells from PBMCs. Every receptor here comes from a man aged 18-30 years in good health. Some clones in this sample may be carry-over from other donors' samples. CDR3s leave out the opening cysteine and the closing phenylalanine or tryptophan. Size is stated for part of the rows, as once, few or many counts, or as a class when the clone is expanded.

J gene | V gene | clone size | CDR3 protein
TRBJ2-7 | TRBV2 | once | ASTTAYEQY
TRBJ2-3 | TRBV5-1 | few | ASSLAPDTDTQY
TRBJ2-2 | TRBV6-4 | - | ASSDSGHTGELF
TRBJ2-1 | TRBV19 | - | ASSIRTGGTPNEQF
TRBJ2-1 | TRBV7-6 | - | ASSLGPPRTGGANEQF
TRBJ2-7 | TRBV5-1 | - | ASSRSLDEQY
TRBJ1-5 | TRBV29-1 | few | SARTGGNQPQH
TRBJ2-5 | TRBV11-3 | - | ASSSGSGGSGTQY
TRBJ1-1 | TRBV6-5 | once | ASSYIANTEAF
TRBJ1-1 | TRBV25-1 | - | ASEEPGRNTEAF
TRBJ2-2 | TRBV2 | - | ASSDARLTGELF
TRBJ2-7 | TRBV19 | - | ASSPPRTSAYEQY
TRBJ2-1 | TRBV5-1 | - | ASSLNPGTSTFDEQF
TRBJ1-3 | TRBV18 | - | ASSYIPVTPGNTIY
TRBJ2-3 | TRBV11-2 | - | ASRLGTLFTDTQY
TRBJ2-7 | TRBV18 | - | ASSPGTGELEQY
TRBJ2-5 | TRBV30 | once | AWCRDSLGETQY
TRBJ1-1 | TRBV6-5 | - | ASRTREVGTEAF
TRBJ2-2 | TRBV19 | few | ATINTGELF
TRBJ1-1 | TRBV7-2 | few | ASSVRQGVSEAF
TRBJ2-1 | TRBV7-3 | few | ASSGRSSYNEQF
TRBJ2-7 | TRBV27 | - | ASSPIGQGATYEQY
TRBJ2-2 | TRBV27 | once | ASSFLGLAGNTGELF
TRBJ2-5 | TRBV2 | once | ASRRTGVGETQY
TRBJ2-1 | TRBV5-1 | - | ASSAQATSSYNEQF
TRBJ2-3 | TRBV5-4 | few | ASSPTADTQY
TRBJ2-7 | TRBV5-1 | - | ASSPNFGPGGYEQY
TRBJ2-3 | TRBV9 | few | ASSPWGRTDTQY
TRBJ2-7 | TRBV6-6 | - | ASSGSGGLLEQY
TRBJ1-5 | TRBV7-9 | many | ASSPRRDQPQH
TRBJ2-2 | TRBV7-9 | - | ASSSDSGSGELF
TRBJ2-7 | TRBV6-6 | - | ASSYSQGLPYEQY
TRBJ2-5 | TRBV19 | - | ASSIMETQY
TRBJ2-7 | TRBV2 | - | ASSYSYYEQY
TRBJ2-1 | TRBV7-2 | - | ASSLSSASDEQF
TRBJ1-4 | TRBV5-4 | few | ASSFGGMAVLTNEKLF
TRBJ2-2 | TRBV5-1 | - | ASTPSVAGELF
TRBJ2-1 | TRBV5-6 | - | ASSLVGTLIYNEQF
TRBJ2-5 | TRBV15 | - | ATSSRPSAAQY
TRBJ2-5 | TRBV7-2 | - | ASSLGLAGVGTQY
TRBJ1-2 | TRBV5-1 | few | ASSLVPTRGNGYT
TRBJ2-7 | TRBV6-5 | - | ASTGGQRGDYEQY
TRBJ1-4 | TRBV5-1 | - | ASSTGQGGNEKLF
TRBJ2-5 | TRBV7-2 | few | ASSLLRETQY
TRBJ2-3 | TRBV30 | few | AWSFGADTQY
TRBJ2-7 | TRBV19 | - | ASSPRVKSGSYEQY
TRBJ2-7 | TRBV5-5 | - | ASSRPLSDEQY
TRBJ1-5 | TRBV27 | - | ASSSDSNQPQH
TRBJ2-6 | TRBV5-5 | - | ASSPWTGRANVLT
TRBJ2-7 | TRBV4-1 | - | ASSQDPRQGARYEQY
TRBJ2-1 | TRBV6-1 | - | ASSVAGFNVGEQF